Below are 5 T cell receptor beta chains sequenced from a single sample in a study of shared clonotypes between healthy human individuals. The protocol was immunoSEQ multiplex PCR, while the TCRdb copy is restricted to in-frame clones and leaves out a portion. The sample includes some 700,000 clones, 80% to 95% of them seen just once. Source material: memory CD8+ T cells from PBMCs. The subset: CD45RO+ cells pooled with CCR7-negative TemRA cells. The source is a man younger than 35 in good health. Some clones in this sample may be carry-over from other donors' samples.

The gene calls are TRBV11-2 and TRBJ2-7, with a tentative D call TRBD1 (5 bases). Germline V lookup: CDR1 SGHAT, CDR2 FQNNGV. Trimming left V 6 bases short and J 6 bases short, with 12 bases between. This CDR3 is built from 12 residues. The CDR3 nucleotides are TGTGCCAGCAGGGCTGACAGTCGCGAGCAGTACTTC. As protein: CASRADSREQYF. Supplemented by reference TRBV11-2 and TRBJ2-7, the full variable domain reads EAGVAQSPRYKIIEKRQSVAFWCNPISGHATLYWYQQILGQGPKLLIQFQNNGVVDDSQLPKDRFSAERLKGVDSTLKIQPAKLEDSAVYLCASRADSREQYFGPGTRLTVT.

The chain combines TRBV6-6 with TRBJ2-7, with 8 nucleotides matching TRBD2. Trimming at V came to 2 bases and at J to 6 bases, leaving 12 bases not matched to a gene. Germline V gives CDR1 MNHNY, CDR2 SVGAGI (reference sequence). The CDR3 has 16 residues. DNA of the CDR3: TGTGCCAGCAGTTACCCCTCGGGACTAGGAGGCTCCGAGCAGTACTTC. This codes for CASSYPSGLGGSEQYF.

This clone was detected a few times. The chain carries TRBV5-1 and TRBJ2-7; no reliable D call. Trimming removed 5 bases from V and 4 bases from J, with 16 bases in between. Germline assignment: CDR1 SGHRS and CDR2 YFSETQ. CDR3 length: 14 amino acids. CDR3 DNA: TGCGCCAGCAGTATGGCTGGCTTCGGATACGAGCAGTACTTC. It codes for CASSMAGFGYEQYF.

This chain joins TRBV5-1 and TRBJ2-7; TRBD1 matches 9 bases. Germline lookup yields CDR1 SGHRS and CDR2 YFSETQ. The CDR3 has 14 residues. The J segment lost 5 bases and the V segment lost 5 bases, leaving 8 bases of the junction unmatched. The CDR3, as DNA: TGCGCCAGCAGGGCCGGGACAGGGCTGAACGAGCAGTACTTC. Protein product: CASRAGTGLNEQYF.

V and J are TRBV19 and TRBJ2-7; 10 nucleotides line up with TRBD1. The CDR3 runs to 12 residues. V was pared by 10 bases and J by 6 bases, with 6 bases of the junction left unmatched. Germline V lookup: CDR1 LNHDA, CDR2 SQIVND (reference sequence). Here the CDR3 DNA reads TGTGCCACCGGACAGGGGGGTGCCGAGCAGTACTTC. Translating it yields CATGQGGAEQYF.